This TCR beta chain was sequenced in a study of T cell changes during pregnancy in multiple sclerosis. Sequencing was performed with immunoSEQ multiplex PCR; in TCRdb, only in-frame clones are kept and a portion is missing. The profile covers 25,000 to 35,000 clones, with 90% appearing a single time and 4.3% taken by the ten largest. From germline, CDR1 is SEHNR and CDR2 FQNEAQ (reference sequence). The V gene end was trimmed by 3 bases and the J gene end by 7 bases; junction bases not matched to a gene: 10. This CDR3 is 16 amino acids long. This rearrangement joins TRBV7-9 to TRBJ2-1; 9 bases fit TRBD1. This sequence was found in a female donor with multiple sclerosis, enrolled in a pregnancy study. The sequences come from CD8+ T cells from peripheral blood mononuclear cells, collected in the second trimester of pregnancy. The CDR3 spells CASSLGPGTGKNEQFF. The CDR3 nucleotides are TGTGCCAGCAGCTTGGGGCCCGGGACAGGGAAGAATGAGCAGTTCTTC.